The present T cell receptor beta chain was sequenced within a study of T cells in Graves' hyperthyroidism and ophthalmopathy. Notes on the study in general: Most thyroid-expanded clonotypes above 0.001 were also found in blood.

Researchers amplified the TCR beta CDR3 regions from RNA transcripts. Using the HTBI primer set, a first-round RT-PCR was run on the TCR CDR3. Via MiXCR, TCRdb re-called the multiplex PCR reads, giving one row per CDR3 protein. The data hold about 500,000 distinct CDR3 sequences, with roughly 17% observed a single time. To note about this clonotype: The antigen is undetermined.

Uncontrolled infection, other autoimmune disease, pregnancy or lactation excluded patients. Fresh peripheral blood, roughly 10 ml of it, supplied the PBMCs. The receptor was isolated from a woman aged 18-29 years with Graves' ophthalmopathy. Sequencing was carried out using blood.

CDR3 sequence reads: CASSLISGGTGNTEAFF. CDR3 coding DNA: TGTGCCAGCAGCTTAATTTCCGGAGGGACAGGGAACACTGAAGCTTTCTTT. The chain joins TRBV7-6 to TRBJ1-1, with TRBD1 identical over 8 bases. This CDR3 is 17 amino acids long. The germline V gene encodes CDR1 SGHVS and CDR2 FNYEAQ. Trimming removed 2 bases from V and 1 base from J; junction bases left unmatched: 9. The variable domain in full, with the rest retrieved from reference TRBV7-6 and TRBJ1-1, is GAGVSQSPRYKVTKRGQDVALRCDPISGHVSLYWYRQALGQGPEFLTYFNYEAQQDKSGLPNDRFSAERPEGSISTLTIQRTEQRDSAMYRCASSLISGGTGNTEAFFGQGTRLTVV.